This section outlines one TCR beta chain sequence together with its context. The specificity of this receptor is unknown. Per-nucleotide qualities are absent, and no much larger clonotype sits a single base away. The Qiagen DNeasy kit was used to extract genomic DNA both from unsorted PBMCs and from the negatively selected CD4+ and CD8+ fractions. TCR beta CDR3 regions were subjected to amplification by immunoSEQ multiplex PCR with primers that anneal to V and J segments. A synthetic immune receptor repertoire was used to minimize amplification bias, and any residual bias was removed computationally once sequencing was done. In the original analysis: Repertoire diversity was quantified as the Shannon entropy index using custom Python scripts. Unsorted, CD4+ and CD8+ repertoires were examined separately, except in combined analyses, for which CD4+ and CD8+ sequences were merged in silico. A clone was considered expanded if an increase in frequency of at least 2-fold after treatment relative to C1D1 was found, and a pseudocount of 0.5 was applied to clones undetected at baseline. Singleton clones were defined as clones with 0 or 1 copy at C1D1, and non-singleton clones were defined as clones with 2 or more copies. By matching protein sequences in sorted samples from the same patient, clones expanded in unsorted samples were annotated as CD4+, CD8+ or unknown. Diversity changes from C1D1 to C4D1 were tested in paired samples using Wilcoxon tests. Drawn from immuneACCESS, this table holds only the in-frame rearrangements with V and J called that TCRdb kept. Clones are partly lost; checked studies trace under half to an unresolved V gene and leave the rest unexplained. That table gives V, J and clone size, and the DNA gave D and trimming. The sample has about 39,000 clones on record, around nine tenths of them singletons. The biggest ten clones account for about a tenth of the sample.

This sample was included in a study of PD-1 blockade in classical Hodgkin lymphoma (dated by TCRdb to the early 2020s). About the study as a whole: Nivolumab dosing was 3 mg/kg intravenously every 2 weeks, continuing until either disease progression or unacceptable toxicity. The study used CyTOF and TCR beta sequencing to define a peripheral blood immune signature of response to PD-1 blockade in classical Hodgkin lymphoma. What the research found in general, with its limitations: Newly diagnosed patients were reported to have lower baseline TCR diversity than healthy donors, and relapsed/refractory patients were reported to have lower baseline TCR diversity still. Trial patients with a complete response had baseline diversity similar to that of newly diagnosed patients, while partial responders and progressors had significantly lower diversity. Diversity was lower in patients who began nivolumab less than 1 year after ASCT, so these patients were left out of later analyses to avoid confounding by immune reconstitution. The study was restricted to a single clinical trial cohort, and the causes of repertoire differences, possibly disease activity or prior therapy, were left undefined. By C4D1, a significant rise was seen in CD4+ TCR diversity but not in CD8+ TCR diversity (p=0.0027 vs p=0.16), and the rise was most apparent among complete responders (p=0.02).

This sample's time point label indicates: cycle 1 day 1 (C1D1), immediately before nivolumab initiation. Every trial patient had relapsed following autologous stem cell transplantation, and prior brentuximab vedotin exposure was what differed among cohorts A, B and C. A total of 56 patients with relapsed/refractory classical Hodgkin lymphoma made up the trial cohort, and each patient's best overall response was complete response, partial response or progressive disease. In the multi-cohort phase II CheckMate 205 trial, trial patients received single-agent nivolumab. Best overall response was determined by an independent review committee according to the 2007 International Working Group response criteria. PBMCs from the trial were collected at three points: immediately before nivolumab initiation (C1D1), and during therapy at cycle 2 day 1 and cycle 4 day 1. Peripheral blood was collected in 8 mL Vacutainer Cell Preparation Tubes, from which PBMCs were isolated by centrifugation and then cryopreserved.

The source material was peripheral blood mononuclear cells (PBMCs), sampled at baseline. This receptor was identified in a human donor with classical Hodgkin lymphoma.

The DNA reads as follows: TGTGCCAGCATTCCATTCCGCGGGGATGGCTACACCTTC. It is translated as CASIPFRGDGYTF. The receptor chain draws on TRBV21-1 and TRBJ1-2. TRBV21-1 is given as a pseudogene. The CDR3 measures 13 amino acids from cysteine to phenylalanine. Of the read, only the CDR3 DNA is kept; its 39 bases are in frame from base 1.